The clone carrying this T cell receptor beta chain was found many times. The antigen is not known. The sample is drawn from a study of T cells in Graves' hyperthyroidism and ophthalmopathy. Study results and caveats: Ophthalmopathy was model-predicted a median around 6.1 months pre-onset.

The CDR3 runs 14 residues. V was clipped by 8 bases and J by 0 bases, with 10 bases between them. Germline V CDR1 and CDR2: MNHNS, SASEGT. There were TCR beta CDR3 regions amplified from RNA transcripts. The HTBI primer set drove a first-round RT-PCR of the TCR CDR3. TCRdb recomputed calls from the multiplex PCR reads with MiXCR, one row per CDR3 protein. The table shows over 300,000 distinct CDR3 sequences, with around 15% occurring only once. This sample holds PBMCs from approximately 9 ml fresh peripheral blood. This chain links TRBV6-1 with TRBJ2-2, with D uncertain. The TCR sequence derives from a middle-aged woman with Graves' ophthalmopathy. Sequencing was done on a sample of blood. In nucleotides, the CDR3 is TGTGCCAGCTGGATAGGCACGAACACCGGGGAGCTGTTTTTT. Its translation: CASWIGTNTGELFF.